This is a list of T cell receptor beta chains from one sample in a study of cytotoxic CD8 clonotypes in ibrutinib-treated CLL. Sequencing used immunoSEQ multiplex PCR; TCRdb keeps in-frame clones, though not all of them. Of roughly 170,000 clones in the sample, around 80% were seen once. The sequences come from PBMCs, collected after 24 months of ibrutinib treatment. The receptors were gathered from a human donor with chronic lymphocytic leukemia. Each CDR3 is given with its conserved first and last residue. The D gene is left open where the match is weak. Clone sizes are given selectively: once, few, many, or a class where the clone is expanded.

V gene,J gene,clone size,D gene,CDR3 DNA,CDR3 protein
TRBV28,TRBJ1-2,-,-,TGTGCCAGCACATGGGACTATGGCTACACCTTC,CASTWDYGYTF
TRBV4-1,TRBJ2-7,once,-,TGCGCCAGCAGCCACCCGAGGCGCTCATCAGAATCCTACGAGCAGTACTTC,CASSHPRRSSESYEQYF
TRBV6-1,TRBJ2-1,-,TRBD2,TGTGCCAGCAGTGAGGGGGGGAAGGTCAATGAGCAGTTCTTC,CASSEGGKVNEQFF
TRBV27,TRBJ2-1,-,TRBD2,TGTGCCAGCAGTTTATCAAGCGGGAGAGGCGCCAATGAGCAGTTCTTC,CASSLSSGRGANEQFF
TRBV11-2,TRBJ2-3,-,-,TGTGCCAGCAGCCCTAGCACAGATACGCAGTATTTT,CASSPSTDTQYF
TRBV21-1,TRBJ2-1,-,-,TGTGCCAGCAGCAAAGGTGGTAGCGGGAGGGCCTGTTACAATGAGCAGTTCTTC,CASSKGGSGRACYNEQFF
TRBV6-5,TRBJ2-5,-,TRBD1,TGTGCCAGCAGTTACGGCCCCGGACAGGGTCGGGAGACCCAGTACTTC,CASSYGPGQGRETQYF
TRBV5-1,TRBJ1-2,once,-,TGCGCCAGCAGCGGCGGGACATCCAATGGCTACACCTTC,CASSGGTSNGYTF
TRBV7-8,TRBJ1-1,-,TRBD1,TGTGCCAGCAGAAACCCCGGACAGGCAATGATGAACACTGAAGCTTTCTTT,CASRNPGQAMMNTEAFF
TRBV18,TRBJ1-4,once,-,TGTGCCAGCTCTTTGGACTGGGGTGAAAAACTGTTTTTT,CASSLDWGEKLFF
TRBV19,TRBJ1-4,-,-,TGTGCCAGTAGTCCAGGACGACGTAAATGGGATGAAAAACTGTTTTTT,CASSPGRRKWDEKLFF
TRBV6-6,TRBJ1-1,-,TRBD1,TGTGCCAGCAGTATGGGACAGGGAGTCACTGAAGCTTTCTTT,CASSMGQGVTEAFF
TRBV9,TRBJ1-1,-,-,TGTGCCAGCAGCGTAAGTATGGGCAACACTGAAGCTTTCTTT,CASSVSMGNTEAFF
TRBV6-5,TRBJ1-2,once,-,TGTGCCAGCAGTTACTCGACGACAAGCCGACCCTATGGCTACACCTTC,CASSYSTTSRPYGYTF
TRBV7-2,TRBJ2-3,few,-,TGTGCCAGCAGCTGGAGGGGGGCGACAGATACGCAGTATTTT,CASSWRGATDTQYF
TRBV7-6,TRBJ1-4,-,TRBD1,TGTGCCAGCAGCGGGCGGACAGGGACCCTAAATGAAAAACTGTTTTTT,CASSGRTGTLNEKLFF
TRBV7-9,TRBJ1-1,-,-,TGTGCCAGCAGCTTAGTAAGGGGGTTGAACACTGAAGCTTTCTTT,CASSLVRGLNTEAFF
TRBV7-7,TRBJ2-3,-,-,TGTGCTAGCAGCTTAGGCAGTACTCCACAGGATACGCAGTATTTT,CASSLGSTPQDTQYF